This is a list of T cell receptor beta chains from one sample in a study of CD8+ T cells in alopecia areata. The protocol was immunoSEQ multiplex PCR, while the TCRdb copy is restricted to in-frame clones and leaves out a portion. The sample consists of roughly 280,000 clones, 60% of them appearing once. Sequenced here: CD4+ T cells sorted from blood, sampled at week 52, from a patient treated with tofacitinib. The receptors come from a human donor with alopecia areata. Each CDR3 is given with its conserved first and last residue. Each record gives: D gene, V gene, J gene, clone size, CDR3 length, CDR3 protein, CDR3 DNA. The D gene is left open where the match is weak. Clone sizes are given selectively: once, few, many, or a class where the clone is expanded.

D: NA
V: TRBV7-9
J: TRBJ2-7
size: NA
length: 12
CDR3: CASSWGLAEQYF
DNA: TGTGCCAGCAGCTGGGGGCTTGCCGAGCAGTACTTC

D: NA
V: TRBV15
J: TRBJ2-7
size: NA
length: 15
CDR3: CATSTDGPRIYEQYF
DNA: TGTGCCACCAGCACCGACGGACCTCGAATCTACGAGCAGTACTTC

D: TRBD1
V: TRBV10-2
J: TRBJ2-3
size: NA
length: 14
CDR3: CASSEVGGDDTQYF
DNA: TGCGCCAGCAGCGAAGTAGGGGGCGATGATACGCAGTATTTT

D: NA
V: TRBV9
J: TRBJ2-7
size: few
length: 15
CDR3: CASSVGQGVFYEQYF
DNA: TGTGCCAGCAGCGTAGGGCAGGGCGTCTTTTACGAGCAGTACTTC

D: NA
V: TRBV27
J: TRBJ1-1
size: NA
length: 15
CDR3: CASSLWGRSNTEAFF
DNA: TGTGCCAGCAGTTTATGGGGACGGTCGAACACTGAAGCTTTCTTT

D: NA
V: TRBV6-5
J: TRBJ1-5
size: once
length: 13
CDR3: CASSYTIGQPQHF
DNA: TGTGCCAGCAGTTACACCATTGGGCAGCCCCAGCATTTT

D: TRBD2
V: TRBV29-1
J: TRBJ2-7
size: NA
length: 12
CDR3: CSVGGGPYEQYF
DNA: TGCAGCGTTGGCGGGGGGCCCTACGAGCAGTACTTC

D: TRBD1
V: TRBV29-1
J: TRBJ1-4
size: NA
length: 13
CDR3: CSAYTGGNEKLFF
DNA: TGCAGCGCCTACACAGGGGGTAATGAAAAACTGTTTTTT

D: NA
V: TRBV5-1
J: TRBJ2-7
size: NA
length: 14
CDR3: CASSPSGRSYEQYF
DNA: TGCGCCAGCAGCCCCTCCGGGCGATCCTACGAGCAGTACTTC

D: NA
V: TRBV4-1
J: TRBJ2-5
size: NA
length: 14
CDR3: CASSQARARETQYF
DNA: TGCGCCAGCAGCCAAGCTAGGGCCCGGGAGACCCAGTACTTC

D: TRBD2
V: TRBV11-3
J: TRBJ2-7
size: few
length: 12
CDR3: CASSSSGDEQYF
DNA: TGTGCCAGCAGCTCTAGCGGGGACGAGCAGTACTTC

D: TRBD1
V: TRBV27
J: TRBJ1-2
size: NA
length: 15
CDR3: CASSPVTGGRGGYTF
DNA: TGTGCCAGCAGCCCCGTGACAGGGGGAAGGGGTGGCTACACCTTC